This TCR beta chain was captured by sequencing in a study of T cell responses to AZD1222 COVID-19 vaccine. General study points: Possibly, clonal diversity was underestimated; donors were largely white British and included more females.

TCRdb's copy holds only in-frame clones and misses some; the assay was immunoSEQ multiplex PCR. The sample shows some 110,000 clones, about 90% of them seen only once. The germline V gene has CDR1 MNHEY and CDR2 SMNVEV (reference sequence). The CDR3 spans 13 residues. Trimming shortened V by 4 bases and J by 1 base, and 7 bases separated the two germline ends. As for this clone: No antigen is known for it.

The chain has TRBV27 and TRBJ1-1; D is unclear. This sample comprised peripheral blood, obtained on day 0 of AZD1222 vaccination. The TCR sequence derives from an adult in good health. The CDR3 spells CASSWWGNTEAFF. The CDR3 region has the DNA TGTGCCAGCAGTTGGTGGGGGAACACTGAAGCTTTCTTT.